This entry lists 5 T cell receptor beta chains sequenced from one sample in a study of blood T cell repertoires in COVID-19. Sequenced by immunoSEQ multiplex PCR; TCRdb stores in-frame clones only, minus some. The sample has fewer than 500,000 clones, around 89% seen once. Sequenced material: peripheral blood. These receptors all come from a woman in her twenties or thirties with acute or convalescent COVID-19.

This chain joins TRBV29-1 and TRBJ2-2; 7 bases fit TRBD1. V shed 5 bases, J shed 3 bases, and the junction held 18 bases outside the gene matches. The CDR3 has 18 amino acids. CDR1 and CDR2 from the germline V gene are SQVTM and ANQGSEA. CDR3 loop: CSVRMIDRVLRDTGELFF. The CDR3 DNA sequence: TGCAGCGTTAGGATGATAGACAGGGTATTAAGGGACACCGGGGAGCTGTTTTTT.

This clone showed up just once. The chain links TRBV9 to TRBJ1-5, with D tentatively TRBD1 (6 bases). V was shortened by 4 bases and J by 4 bases, with 15 bases between the two germline ends. CDR1 and CDR2 from the germline V gene are SGDLS and YYNGEE. CDR3 size: 15 residues. CDR3 DNA: TGTGCCAGCAGCCGGGGCGGGGGGCCAAATCAGCCCCAGCATTTT. Its translation: CASSRGGGPNQPQHF. The full variable domain, completed using reference TRBV9 and TRBJ1-5, is DSGVTQTPKHLITATGQRVTLRCSPRSGDLSVYWYQQSLDQGLQFLIQYYNGEERAKGNILERFSAQQFPDLHSELNLSSLELGDSALYFCASSRGGGPNQPQHFGDGTRLSIL.

DNA of the CDR3: TGTGCCAGTAGTATAGACAGATACAATGAGCAGTTCTTC. Protein sequence: CASSIDRYNEQFF. The V and J genes are TRBV19 and TRBJ2-1; no firm D call. Germline-derived CDR1 and CDR2 are LNHDA and SQIVND (reference sequence). V was shortened by 0 bases and J by 4 bases, with 4 bases between the two germline ends. The CDR3 has 13 residues.

The chain links TRBV3-1 (or the pseudogene TRBV3-2) to TRBJ2-1, with no clear D. Germline V lookup: CDR1 LGHDT, CDR2 YNNKEL (reference sequence). V was cut by 1 base and J by 9 bases, with 10 bases left in between. CDR3 size: 13 residues. In DNA form, the CDR3 reads TGTGCCAGCAGCCAAGTTCGAGGCACTGAGCAGTTCTTC. Amino acid sequence: CASSQVRGTEQFF.

This chain joins TRBV5-1 and TRBJ2-2; 11 bases fit TRBD2. V dropped 4 bases and J dropped 1; count of bases not matched to a gene: 3. Looked up from germline, CDR1 is SGHRS and CDR2 is YFSETQ. The CDR3 contains 16 residues. The CDR3, as DNA: TGCGCCAGCAGCCCACTAGCGGGGGTGAACACCGGGGAGCTGTTTTTT. Its translation: CASSPLAGVNTGELFF. Together with reference TRBV5-1 and TRBJ2-2, the CDR3 gives the full variable domain: KAGVTQTPRYLIKTRGQQVTLSCSPISGHRSVSWYQQTPGQGLQFLFEYFSETQRNKGNFPGRFSGRQFSNSRSEMNVSTLELGDSALYLCASSPLAGVNTGELFFGEGSRLTVL.